Listed below are T cell receptor beta chains from one sample, sequenced in a study of cytomegalovirus exposure and HLA in healthy donors. The data were produced by immunoSEQ multiplex PCR, yet TCRdb's version contains in-frame clones alone and is incomplete. The data contain 70,000 or so clones, roughly nine tenths of them singletons. Sequenced input: PBMCs. Source of these receptors: a man between 18 and 35 years old in good health and CMV-seronegative. Each CDR3 is given with its conserved first and last residue. D genes are given only for firm matches. Expanded clones are given a class, and other clones once, few, many or no size at all.

v_call	j_call	d_call	clone_size	cdr3_aa	cdr3_nt
TRBV2	TRBJ2-1	-	-	CASSLALSSYNEQFF	TGTGCCAGCAGTTTAGCGCTGAGCTCCTACAATGAGCAGTTCTTC
TRBV7-9	TRBJ2-1	-	-	CATSDFREQFF	TGTGCCACATCGGACTTTAGGGAGCAGTTCTTC
TRBV28	TRBJ1-1	-	-	CASSSPLNTEAFF	TGTGCCAGCAGTTCCCCCTTGAACACTGAAGCTTTCTTT
TRBV7-2	TRBJ1-2	TRBD1	-	CASSLALTGAYGYTF	TGTGCCAGCAGCTTAGCCTTAACAGGGGCCTATGGCTACACCTTC
TRBV7-3	TRBJ2-3	-	-	CASSLSGLSSGDTQYF	TGTGCCAGCAGCTTATCCGGACTCTCTTCCGGAGATACGCAGTATTTT
TRBV7-8	TRBJ2-5	-	-	CASSPGQFQGETQYF	TGTGCCAGCAGCCCCGGACAGTTCCAAGGGGAGACCCAGTACTTC
TRBV27	TRBJ2-7	-	once	CASSLLRRSLIYEQYF	TGTGCCAGCAGTTTACTCCGACGGAGCTTGATCTACGAGCAGTACTTC
TRBV2	TRBJ2-2	-	-	CASMGRTNTGELFF	TGTGCCAGCATGGGCCGAACAAACACCGGGGAGCTGTTTTTT
TRBV27	TRBJ1-5	-	-	CASNRLQVDRNQPQHF	TGTGCCAGCAATAGATTACAGGTTGATAGGAATCAGCCCCAGCATTTT
TRBV7-2	TRBJ1-2	-	-	CASSPRTDYGYTF	TGTGCCAGCAGCCCTCGTACGGACTATGGCTACACCTTC
TRBV2	TRBJ2-7	TRBD1	-	CASTRQGARYEQYF	TGTGCCAGCACCCGACAGGGGGCCCGATACGAGCAGTACTTC
TRBV6-5	TRBJ1-2	-	-	CASTGGGGYTF	TGTGCCAGCACTGGGGGCGGCGGCTACACCTTC
TRBV7-3	TRBJ2-3	TRBD2	-	CASSSQGLAADTQYF	TGTGCCAGCAGCTCCCAGGGACTAGCGGCAGATACGCAGTATTTT
TRBV2	TRBJ2-3	TRBD1	few	CASSLDRGSTDTQYF	TGTGCCAGCAGTTTGGACAGGGGAAGCACAGATACGCAGTATTTT
TRBV19	TRBJ2-2	-	-	CASSIAGSGELFF	TGTGCCAGTAGTATAGCGGGGTCCGGGGAGCTGTTTTTT
TRBV4-3	TRBJ1-4	-	-	CASSPGTPRETREKLFF	TGCGCCAGCAGCCCTGGGACCCCTCGGGAGACACGTGAAAAACTGTTTTTT
TRBV27	TRBJ2-3	TRBD2	-	CASSPTSLTDTQYF	TGTGCCAGCAGCCCGACTAGCCTGACAGATACGCAGTATTTT
TRBV5-4	TRBJ2-7	TRBD2	-	CASSLLAGGLYEQYF	TGTGCCAGCAGCTTACTAGCGGGAGGCCTTTACGAGCAGTACTTC
TRBV7-2	TRBJ2-7	-	-	CASSRLLAGTLHYEQYF	TGTGCCAGCAGCCGACTCCTCGCCGGGACTCTCCACTACGAGCAGTACTTC
TRBV2	TRBJ1-2	-	-	CASSEALQVYGYTF	TGTGCCAGCAGTGAAGCGCTACAGGTCTATGGCTACACCTTC
TRBV19	TRBJ1-5	-	once	CASSVPWVGGQPQHF	TGTGCCAGTAGTGTCCCTTGGGTAGGAGGACAGCCCCAGCATTTT
TRBV5-4	TRBJ2-7	TRBD1	-	CASSGAVGTGPYEQYF	TGTGCCAGCAGCGGGGCGGTAGGGACAGGGCCCTACGAGCAGTACTTC
TRBV7-3	TRBJ2-1	TRBD2	-	CASSPLGEGEQFF	TGTGCCAGCAGCCCCTTGGGGGAGGGTGAGCAGTTCTTC
TRBV7-9	TRBJ2-5	-	-	CASSLVGLTNQETQYF	TGTGCCAGCAGCTTAGTAGGTCTGACTAATCAAGAGACCCAGTACTTC
TRBV4-3	TRBJ1-1	-	once	CASSQVGYTEAFF	TGCGCCAGCAGCCAAGTGGGCTACACTGAAGCTTTCTTT
TRBV28	TRBJ2-7	-	-	CASSYRVGHSYEQYF	TGTGCCAGCAGTTACAGGGTAGGGCACTCCTACGAGCAGTACTTC
TRBV4-2	TRBJ2-3	-	-	CASSHTVTDTQYF	TGTGCCAGCAGCCATACAGTCACAGATACGCAGTATTTT
TRBV29-1	TRBJ2-7	-	-	CSVRGGGRATTEQYF	TGCAGCGTTAGGGGGGGTGGCAGGGCTACTACCGAGCAGTACTTC